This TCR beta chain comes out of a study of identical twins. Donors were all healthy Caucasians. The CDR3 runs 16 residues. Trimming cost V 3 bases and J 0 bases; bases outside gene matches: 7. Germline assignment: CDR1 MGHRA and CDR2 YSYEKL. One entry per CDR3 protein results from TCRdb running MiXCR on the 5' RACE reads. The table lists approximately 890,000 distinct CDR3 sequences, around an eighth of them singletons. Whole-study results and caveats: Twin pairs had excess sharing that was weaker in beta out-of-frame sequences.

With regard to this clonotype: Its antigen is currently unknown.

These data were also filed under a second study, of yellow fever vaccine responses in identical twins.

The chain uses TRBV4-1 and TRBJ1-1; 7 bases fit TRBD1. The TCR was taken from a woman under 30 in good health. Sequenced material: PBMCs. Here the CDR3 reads CASSQPRDSLNTEAFF. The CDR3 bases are TGCGCCAGCAGCCAGCCCCGGGACAGTCTGAACACTGAAGCTTTCTTT.